The 16 T cell receptor beta chains presented below share a single source sample, sequenced in a study of post-analysis software for immune sequencing data. Tagging with unique molecular identifiers was a feature of the TCR beta cDNA libraries. TCRdb reanalysed the PCR reads using MiXCR and keeps one entry per CDR3 protein. The sample records 150,000 to 200,000 distinct CDR3 sequences, 35% to 40% being singletons. The specimen comprised blood, sampled after autologous hematopoietic stem cell transplantation. These receptor sequences come from a girl aged 10-17 years with multiple sclerosis.

Of note for this clonotype: A much larger clone differs by one base, so this may be a read error. The chain joins TRBV5-1 to TRBJ1-1; D remains ambiguous. Germline V lookup: CDR1 SGHRS, CDR2 YFSETQ. CDR3 length: 13 amino acids. V lost 4 bases to trimming and J lost 2 bases, with 9 bases between them. The DNA for the CDR3 is TGCGCCAGCAGCGTTCAGACCAACACTGAAGCTTTCTTT. It specifies CASSVQTNTEAFF.

The chain uses TRBV24-1 and TRBJ1-4; possibly TRBD1 for D (6 bases). The V end was cut by 5 bases, the J end by 8 bases, with 23 bases between. The V gene's germline CDR1 is KGHDR and CDR2 SFDVKD. This CDR3 has 17 residues. For the CDR3, the DNA is TGTGCCACCAGTGTTGTGGGACGACAGGATGAGGAAGAAAAACTGTTTTTT. It encodes CATSVVGRQDEEEKLFF.

The chain has TRBV10-3 and TRBJ2-1, with D perhaps TRBD1 (5 bases). V lost 4 bases, J lost 8 bases, and 15 bases lay in between. The CDR3 extends over 14 amino acids. CDR1 ENHRY and CDR2 SYGVKD come from the germline V gene. As DNA, the CDR3 is TGTGCCATCAGTGTAGGCAGGGCCCGCGATGAGCAGTTCTTC. Its translation is CAISVGRARDEQFF.

This clonotype showed up just a few times. This chain connects TRBV30 to TRBJ1-2; D is unresolved. Trimming cost V 0 bases and J 1 base, with 9 bases left between them. Germline V gene data show CDR1 as GTSNPN and CDR2 as SVGIG (reference sequence). CDR3 length equals 14 residues. CDR3 in DNA: TGTGCCTGGAGTGTAAACCACATTAACTATGGCTACACCTTC. It encodes CAWSVNHINYGYTF.

This clonotype occurred many times. The rearrangement uses TRBV12-3 or TRBV12-4 and TRBJ1-2; D possibly corresponds to TRBD1 (5 bases). The CDR3 loop spans 12 amino acids. Deletions cut 6 bases from V and 8 bases from J, with 13 bases between. This chain's CDR3 is CASSPGTGGYTF. CDR3 in DNA: TGTGCCAGCAGCCCCGGGACGGGAGGCTACACCTTC.

The chain combines TRBV9 with TRBJ1-2, with D maybe TRBD1 (5 bases). V lost 6 bases and J lost 3, with 18 bases in between. Germline V CDR1 and CDR2: SGDLS, YYNGEE. CDR3 size: 15 residues. The CDR3 is CASIPSGGGDYGYTF. The CDR3 DNA follows: TGTGCCAGCATCCCCAGTGGGGGGGGTGACTATGGCTACACCTTC.

The chain combines TRBV27 with TRBJ2-5, with 8 bases matching TRBD1. V shed 5 bases, J shed 5 bases, and the junction held 16 bases outside the gene matches. This CDR3 is built from 17 residues. Germline V gives CDR1 MNHEY, CDR2 SMNVEV (reference sequence). The CDR3 loop reads CASSPLPSGGEGETQYF. The CDR3 nucleotides are TGTGCCAGCAGTCCTCTTCCCTCAGGGGGCGAGGGGGAGACCCAGTACTTC.

This clonotype was counted only a few times. This sequence joins TRBV28 and TRBJ2-5; 11 bases line up with TRBD2. V trimming: 7 bases; J trimming: 5 bases; junction bases outside the gene matches: 12. Per germline, CDR1 MDHEN and CDR2 SYDVKM. The CDR3 sequence is 16 residues long. The chain's CDR3 is CASKLAGGPGTETQYF. DNA of the CDR3: TGTGCCAGCAAGTTAGCGGGAGGGCCCGGCACGGAGACCCAGTACTTC.

This clonotype has only a few counts. This rearrangement joins TRBV7-9 to TRBJ2-4; the match to TRBD1 covers 7 bases. The better agreement between TRBJ2-7 and the DNA end casts doubt on the J call. Germline V gives CDR1 SEHNR, CDR2 FQNEAQ (reference sequence). This CDR3 comprises 14 residues. The CDR3 spells CASSSPGQPYEQYF. In DNA form, the CDR3 reads TGTGCCAGCAGCTCACCGGGACAGCCCTACGAGCAGTACTTC.

This clonotype was seen a few times. The chain couples TRBV12-3 or TRBV12-4 to TRBJ2-7, with 7 positions matching TRBD1. V shed 3 bases and J 2 bases; nucleotides not matched to a gene: 4. This CDR3 spans 14 amino acids. CDR3 bases: TGTGCCAGCAGTTTTCAAACAGGGGCCTACGAGCAGTACTTC. Protein product: CASSFQTGAYEQYF.

The chain is built from TRBV11-3 and TRBJ2-5, with D hard to call. This CDR3 spans 11 amino acids. Trimming stripped 7 bases from V and 4 bases from J, with 7 bases between. Germline V CDR1 and CDR2: SGHNT, YENEEA. CDR3 nucleotide sequence: TGTGCCAGCACGAAGGGAGAGACCCAGTACTTC. Encoded protein: CASTKGETQYF.

This clonotype was counted a few times. V and J are TRBV5-1 and TRBJ2-5; TRBD2 might be the D (6 bases). The DNA end lines up better with TRBJ2-7; the J call may be wrong. Per the germline V gene, CDR1 is SGHRS and CDR2 is YFSETQ. This CDR3 is 13 amino acids long. The CDR3 DNA sequence: TGCGCCAGCAGCCCGGGACTCCGCAACGAGCAGTACTTC. Translated: CASSPGLRNEQYF.

This clonotype was detected ten times or more. This chain joins TRBV20-1 and TRBJ2-7; no clear D. The CDR3 length is 13 residues. Trimming cost V 6 bases and J 3 bases, with 15 bases left between them. Germline assignment: CDR1 DFQATT and CDR2 SNEGSKA (reference sequence). This CDR3 reads CSANRGGFYEQYF. The CDR3, as DNA: TGCAGTGCAAATAGAGGTGGTTTCTACGAGCAGTACTTC.

The V call is TRBV3-1, the J call TRBJ2-1; maybe TRBD2 (6 bases). Germline CDR1 and CDR2: LGHDT and YNNKEL (reference sequence). V lost 3 bases, J lost 5 bases, and 11 bases lay in between. This CDR3 contains 14 residues. The CDR3 here is CASSQTRENNEQFF. The CDR3 nucleotides are TGTGCCAGCAGCCAGACCCGGGAGAACAATGAGCAGTTCTTC.

The chain carries TRBV27 and TRBJ1-2; D may be TRBD1 (5 bases). Per germline, CDR1 MNHEY and CDR2 SMNVEV (reference sequence). The CDR3 consists of 15 residues. Deletions cut 0 bases from V and 8 bases from J, with 16 bases between. CDR3 sequence (DNA): TGTGCCAGCAGTTTATCGGGGCAGACATGGGGCGGCTACACCTTC. Translation: CASSLSGQTWGGYTF.

The CDR3 here is CASSTEGQTNQPQHF. CDR3 DNA: TGTGCCAGCAGCACCGAGGGACAGACAAATCAGCCCCAGCATTTT. The J gene is TRBJ1-5, the V gene TRBV7-8; 7 positions match TRBD1. V dropped 5 bases and J dropped 4; count of bases not matched to a gene: 8. The CDR3 is 15 residues long. In germline, CDR1 is SGHVS, CDR2 FQNEAQ. The complete variable domain, with remaining parts taken from reference TRBV7-8 and TRBJ1-5, reads GAGVSQSPRYKVAKRGQDVALRCDPISGHVSLFWYQQALGQGPEFLTYFQNEAQLDKSGLPSDRFFAERPEGSVSTLKIQRTQQEDSAVYLCASSTEGQTNQPQHFGDGTRLSIL.